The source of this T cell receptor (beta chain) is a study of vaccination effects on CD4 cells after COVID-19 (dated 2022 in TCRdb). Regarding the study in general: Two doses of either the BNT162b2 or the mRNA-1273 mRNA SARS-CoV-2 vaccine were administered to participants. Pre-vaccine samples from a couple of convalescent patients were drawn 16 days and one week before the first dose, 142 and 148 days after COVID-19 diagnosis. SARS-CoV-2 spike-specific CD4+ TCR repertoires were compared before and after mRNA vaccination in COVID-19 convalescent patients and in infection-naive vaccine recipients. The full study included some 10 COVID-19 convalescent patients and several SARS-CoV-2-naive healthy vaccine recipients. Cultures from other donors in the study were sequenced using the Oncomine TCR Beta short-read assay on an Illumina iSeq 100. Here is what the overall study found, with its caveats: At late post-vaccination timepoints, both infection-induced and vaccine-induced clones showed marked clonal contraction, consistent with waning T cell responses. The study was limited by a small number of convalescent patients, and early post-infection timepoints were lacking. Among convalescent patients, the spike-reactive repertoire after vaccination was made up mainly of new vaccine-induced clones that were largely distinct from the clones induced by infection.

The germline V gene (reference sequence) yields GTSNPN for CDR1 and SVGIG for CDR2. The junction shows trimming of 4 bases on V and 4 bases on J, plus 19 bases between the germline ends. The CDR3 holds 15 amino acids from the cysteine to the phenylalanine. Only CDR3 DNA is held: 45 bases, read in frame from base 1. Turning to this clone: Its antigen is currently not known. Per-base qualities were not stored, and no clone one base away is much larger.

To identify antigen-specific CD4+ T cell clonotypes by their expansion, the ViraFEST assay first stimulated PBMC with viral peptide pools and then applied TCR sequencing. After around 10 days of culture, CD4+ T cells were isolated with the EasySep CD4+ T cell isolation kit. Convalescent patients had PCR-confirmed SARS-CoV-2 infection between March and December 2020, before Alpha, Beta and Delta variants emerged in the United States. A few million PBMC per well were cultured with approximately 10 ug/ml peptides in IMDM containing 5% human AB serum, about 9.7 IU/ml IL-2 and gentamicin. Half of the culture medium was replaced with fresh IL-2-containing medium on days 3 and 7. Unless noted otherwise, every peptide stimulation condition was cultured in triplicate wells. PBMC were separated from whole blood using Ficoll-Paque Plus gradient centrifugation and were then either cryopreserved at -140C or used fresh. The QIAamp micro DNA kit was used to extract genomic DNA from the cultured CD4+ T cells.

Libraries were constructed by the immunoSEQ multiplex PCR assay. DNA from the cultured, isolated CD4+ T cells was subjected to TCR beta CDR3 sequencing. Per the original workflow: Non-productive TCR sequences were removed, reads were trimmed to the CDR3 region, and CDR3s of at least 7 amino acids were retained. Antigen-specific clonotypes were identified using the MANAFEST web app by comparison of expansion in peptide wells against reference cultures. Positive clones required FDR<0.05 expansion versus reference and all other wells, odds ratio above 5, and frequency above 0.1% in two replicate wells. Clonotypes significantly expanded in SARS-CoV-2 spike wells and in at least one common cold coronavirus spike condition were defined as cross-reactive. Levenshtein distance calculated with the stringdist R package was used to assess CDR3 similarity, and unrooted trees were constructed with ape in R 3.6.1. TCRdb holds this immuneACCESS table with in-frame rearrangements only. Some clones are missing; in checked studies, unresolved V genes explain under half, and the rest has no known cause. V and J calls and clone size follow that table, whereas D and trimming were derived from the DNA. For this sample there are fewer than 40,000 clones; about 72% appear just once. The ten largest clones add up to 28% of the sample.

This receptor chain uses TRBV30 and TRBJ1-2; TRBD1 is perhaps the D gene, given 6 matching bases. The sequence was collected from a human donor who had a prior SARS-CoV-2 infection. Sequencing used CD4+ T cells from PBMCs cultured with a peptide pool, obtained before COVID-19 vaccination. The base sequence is TGTGCCTGGACCCCGGGGCTCCCGGGGGCCTATGGCTACACCTTC. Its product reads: CAWTPGLPGAYGYTF.